This T cell receptor beta chain originates from a study of blood T cell repertoires in COVID-19. Study in general: T cells, B-cell-depleted T cells, or PBMCs provided the cDNA or gDNA that served as material.

The CDR3 has 15 amino acids. CDR1 is PRHDT, CDR2 FYEKMQ, per germline (reference sequence). V dropped 8 bases and J dropped 7; count of bases not matched to a gene: 11. Some clones are missing from TCRdb's copy, which holds only in-frame ones; the method was immunoSEQ multiplex PCR. The sample holds 300,000 to 350,000 clones; around 90% are singletons and the top ten take around 8.9%. The chain recombines TRBV13 with TRBJ2-2, with TRBD1 identical over 9 bases. The sample comprised PBMCs or T cells enriched from blood (not recorded which). The TCR sequence derives from a woman aged 18-35 years who had recovered from COVID-19. The CDR3 region is CASQGTGGFLGELFF. For the CDR3, the DNA is TGTGCCAGCCAAGGAACAGGGGGCTTCCTCGGGGAGCTGTTTTTT.